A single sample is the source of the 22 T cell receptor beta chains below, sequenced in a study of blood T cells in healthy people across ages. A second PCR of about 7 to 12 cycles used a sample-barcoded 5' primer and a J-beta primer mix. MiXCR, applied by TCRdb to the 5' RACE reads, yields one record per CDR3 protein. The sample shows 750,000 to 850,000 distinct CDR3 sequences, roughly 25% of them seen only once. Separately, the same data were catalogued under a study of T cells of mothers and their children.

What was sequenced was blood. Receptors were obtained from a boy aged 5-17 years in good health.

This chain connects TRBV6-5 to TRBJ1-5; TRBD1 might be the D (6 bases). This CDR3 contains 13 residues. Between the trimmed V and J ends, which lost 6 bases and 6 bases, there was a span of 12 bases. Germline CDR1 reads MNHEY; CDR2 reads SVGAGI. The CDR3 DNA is TGTGCCAGCAGAGGGGGGGAGGGTCAGCCCCAGCATTTT. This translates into CASRGGEGQPQHF.

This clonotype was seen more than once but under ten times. The CDR3 is CASTLTGDSTF. The CDR3 nucleotides are TGTGCCAGCACCTTGACGGGGGACAGCACCTTC. The chain recombines TRBV7-2 with TRBJ1-2; 7 bases are shared with TRBD1. J lost 13 bases, V lost 7 bases, and 9 bases had no gene match. This CDR3 is 11 amino acids long. Germline CDR1 and CDR2: SGHTA and FQGNSA.

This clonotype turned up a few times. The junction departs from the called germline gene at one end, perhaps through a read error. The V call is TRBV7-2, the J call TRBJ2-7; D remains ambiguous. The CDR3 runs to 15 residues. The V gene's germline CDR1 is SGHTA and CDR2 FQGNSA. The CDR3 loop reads CASSPRTYGAYERYF. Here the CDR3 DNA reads TGTGCCAGCAGCCCTAGGACCTACGGCGCCTACGAGCGGTACTTC.

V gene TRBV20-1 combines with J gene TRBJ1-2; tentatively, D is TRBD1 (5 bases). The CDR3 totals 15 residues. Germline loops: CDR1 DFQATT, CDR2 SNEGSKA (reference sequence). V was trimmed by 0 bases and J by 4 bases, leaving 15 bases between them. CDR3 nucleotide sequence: TGCAGTGCTAGAGATTCCGGAAGAAGGGGCTATGGCTACACCTTC. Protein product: CSARDSGRRGYGYTF.

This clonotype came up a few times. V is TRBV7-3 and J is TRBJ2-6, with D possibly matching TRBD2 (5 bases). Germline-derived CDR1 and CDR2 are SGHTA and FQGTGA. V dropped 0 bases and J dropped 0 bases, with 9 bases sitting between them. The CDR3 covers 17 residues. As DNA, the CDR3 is TGTGCCAGCAGCTTAACCGGCGGGCGCTCTGGGGCCAACGTCCTGACTTTC. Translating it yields CASSLTGGRSGANVLTF.

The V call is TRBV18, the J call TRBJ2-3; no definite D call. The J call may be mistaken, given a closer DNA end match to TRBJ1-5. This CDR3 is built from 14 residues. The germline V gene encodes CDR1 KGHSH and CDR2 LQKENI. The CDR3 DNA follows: TGTGCCAGCTCACCGAGCGGGAGCACAGATACGCAGCATTTT. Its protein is CASSPSGSTDTQHF.

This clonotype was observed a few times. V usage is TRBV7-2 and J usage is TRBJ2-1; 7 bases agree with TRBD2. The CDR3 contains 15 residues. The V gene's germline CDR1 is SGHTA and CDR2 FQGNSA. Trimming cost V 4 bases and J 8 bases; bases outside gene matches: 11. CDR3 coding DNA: TGTGCCAGCAGCTCGATGGGGGACTACGGGGATGAGCAGTTCTTC. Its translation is CASSSMGDYGDEQFF.

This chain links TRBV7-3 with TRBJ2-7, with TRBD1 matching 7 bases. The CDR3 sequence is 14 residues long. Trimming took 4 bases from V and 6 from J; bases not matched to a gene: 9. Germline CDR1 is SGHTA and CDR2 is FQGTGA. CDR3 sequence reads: CASSSQGSGSEQYF. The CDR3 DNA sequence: TGTGCCAGCAGCTCACAGGGGTCGGGAAGCGAGCAGTACTTC.

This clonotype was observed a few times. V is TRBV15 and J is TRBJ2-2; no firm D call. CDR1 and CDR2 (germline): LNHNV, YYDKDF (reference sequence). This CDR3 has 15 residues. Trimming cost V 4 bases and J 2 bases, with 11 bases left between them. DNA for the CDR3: TGTGCCACCAGCATACAGCGTGGAAACACCGGGGAGCTGTTTTTT. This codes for CATSIQRGNTGELFF.

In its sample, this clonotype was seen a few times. The chain's CDR3 is CASSLVSGTYEQYF. The DNA of the CDR3 is TGTGCCAGCAGCTTAGTTTCCGGTACCTACGAGCAGTACTTC. The chain combines TRBV11-2 with TRBJ2-7; D not resolved. CDR1 SGHAT and CDR2 FQNNGV come from the germline V gene. This CDR3 has 14 residues. V was cut by 1 base and J by 2 bases, with 9 bases left in between.

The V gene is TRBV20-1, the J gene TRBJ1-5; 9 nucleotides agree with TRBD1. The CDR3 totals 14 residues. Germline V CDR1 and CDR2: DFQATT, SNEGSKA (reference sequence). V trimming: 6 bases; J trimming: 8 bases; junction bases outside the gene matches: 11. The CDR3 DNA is TGCAGTGCCCACACAATGGACAGGGGTAAGCCCCAGCATTTT. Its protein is CSAHTMDRGKPQHF.

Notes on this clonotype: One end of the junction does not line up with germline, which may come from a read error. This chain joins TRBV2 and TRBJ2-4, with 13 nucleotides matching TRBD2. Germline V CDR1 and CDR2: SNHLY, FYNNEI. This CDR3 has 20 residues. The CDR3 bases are TGTGCCAGCAGTAAGGAGAGGACTAGCGGGAGTACTCTAGCCAAAAGCATTCAGTACTTC. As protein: CASSKERTSGSTLAKSIQYF.

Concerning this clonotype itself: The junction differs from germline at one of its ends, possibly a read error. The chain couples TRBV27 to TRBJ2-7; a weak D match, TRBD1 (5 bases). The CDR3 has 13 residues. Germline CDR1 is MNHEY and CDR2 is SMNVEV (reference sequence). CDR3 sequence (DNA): TGTGCCAGCAGTTTAGAGTGGGGCTACGAGCAGCACTTC. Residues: CASSLEWGYEQHF.

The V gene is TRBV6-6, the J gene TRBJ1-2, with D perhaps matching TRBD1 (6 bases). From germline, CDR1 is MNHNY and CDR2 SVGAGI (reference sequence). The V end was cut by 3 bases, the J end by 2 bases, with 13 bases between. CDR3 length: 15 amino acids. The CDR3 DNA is TGTGCCAGCAGTTATTCACAGGGAAAAAACTATGGCTACACCTTC. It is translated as CASSYSQGKNYGYTF.

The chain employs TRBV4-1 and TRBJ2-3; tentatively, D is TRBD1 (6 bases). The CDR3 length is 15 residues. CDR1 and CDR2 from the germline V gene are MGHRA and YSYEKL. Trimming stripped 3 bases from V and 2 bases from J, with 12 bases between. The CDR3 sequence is CASSQDSLHTDTQYF. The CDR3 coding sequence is TGCGCCAGCAGCCAGGACAGTCTGCACACAGATACGCAGTATTTT.

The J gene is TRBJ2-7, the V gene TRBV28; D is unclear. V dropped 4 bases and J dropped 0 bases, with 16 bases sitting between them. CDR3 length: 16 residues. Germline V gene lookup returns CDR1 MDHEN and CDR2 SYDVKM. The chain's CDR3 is CASSSKFVKSSYEQYF. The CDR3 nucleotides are TGTGCCAGCAGTTCCAAGTTCGTCAAGAGCTCCTACGAGCAGTACTTC.

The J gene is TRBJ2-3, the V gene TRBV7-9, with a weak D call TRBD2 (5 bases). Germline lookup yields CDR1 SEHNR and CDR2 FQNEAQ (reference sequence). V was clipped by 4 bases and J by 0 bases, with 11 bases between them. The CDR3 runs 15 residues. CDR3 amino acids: CASSSPGVSTDTQYF. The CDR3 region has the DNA TGTGCCAGCAGCTCCCCCGGGGTCAGCACAGATACGCAGTATTTT.

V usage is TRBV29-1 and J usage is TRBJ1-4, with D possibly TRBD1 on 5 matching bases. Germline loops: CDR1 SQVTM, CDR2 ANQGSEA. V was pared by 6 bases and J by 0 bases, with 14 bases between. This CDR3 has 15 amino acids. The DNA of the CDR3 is TGCAGCGTCAAAAGGGACGCAGCAACTAATGAAAAACTGTTTTTT. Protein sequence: CSVKRDAATNEKLFF.

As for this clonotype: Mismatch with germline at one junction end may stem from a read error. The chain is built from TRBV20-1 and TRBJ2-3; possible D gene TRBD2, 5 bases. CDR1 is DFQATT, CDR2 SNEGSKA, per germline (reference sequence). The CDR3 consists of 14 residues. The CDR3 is CGARLAPNTDTQYF. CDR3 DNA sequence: TGCGGTGCTAGGTTAGCGCCTAACACAGATACGCAGTATTTT.

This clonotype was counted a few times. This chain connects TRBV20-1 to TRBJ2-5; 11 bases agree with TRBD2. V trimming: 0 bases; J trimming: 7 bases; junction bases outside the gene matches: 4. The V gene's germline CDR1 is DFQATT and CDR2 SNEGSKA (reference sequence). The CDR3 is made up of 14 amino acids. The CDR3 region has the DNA TGCAGTGCTAGAGACCCCGGGACTAGCGGGACCCAGTACTTC. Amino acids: CSARDPGTSGTQYF.

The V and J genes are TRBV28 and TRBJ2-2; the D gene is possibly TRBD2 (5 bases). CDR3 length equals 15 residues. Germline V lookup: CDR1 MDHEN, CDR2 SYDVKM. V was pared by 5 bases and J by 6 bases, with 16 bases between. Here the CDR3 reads CASSPPSGFPGELFF. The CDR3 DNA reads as TGTGCCAGCAGTCCCCCGTCGGGGTTTCCCGGGGAGCTGTTTTTT.

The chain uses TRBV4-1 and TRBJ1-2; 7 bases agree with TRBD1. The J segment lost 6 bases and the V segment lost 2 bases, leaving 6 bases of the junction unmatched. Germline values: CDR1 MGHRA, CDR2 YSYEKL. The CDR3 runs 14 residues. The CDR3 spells CASSQNRGYDGYTF. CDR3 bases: TGCGCCAGCAGCCAAAACAGGGGTTACGATGGCTACACCTTC.